A single sample is the source of the 17 T cell receptor beta chains below, sequenced in a study of T cells in Graves' hyperthyroidism and ophthalmopathy. Amplification yielded TCR beta CDR3 regions, with RNA transcripts as the source. A first-round RT-PCR of the TCR CDR3 used the HTBI primer set. Each CDR3 protein gets one entry after TCRdb re-called the multiplex PCR reads with MiXCR. This table holds a few hundred thousand distinct CDR3 sequences, over 13% found once. Sequenced: blood. All receptors derive from a woman aged 18-29 years with Graves' hyperthyroidism.

This clonotype showed up many times. The chain has TRBV5-1 and TRBJ1-3; 7 positions match TRBD1. The CDR3 contains 15 residues. Germline V gene data show CDR1 as SGHRS and CDR2 as YFSETQ. V shed 0 bases, J shed 7 bases, and the junction held 7 bases outside the gene matches. CDR3 nucleotide sequence: TGCGCCAGCAGCTTGGTTCCAGGGGGAGGTAACACCATATATTTT. Translation gives CASSLVPGGGNTIYF.

The DNA for the CDR3 is TGCAGTGCCGTAACTAGCGCCGGGGAGCTGTTTTTT. This gives the protein CSAVTSAGELFF. V gene TRBV20-1 combines with J gene TRBJ2-2; 7 positions match TRBD2. Trimming took 6 bases from V and 6 from J; bases not matched to a gene: 4. This CDR3 is built from 12 residues. Germline V gene lookup returns CDR1 DFQATT and CDR2 SNEGSKA (reference sequence).

This clonotype appeared many times. The chain has TRBV28 and TRBJ2-4, with D unclear. Germline V gene sequence: CDR1 MDHEN, CDR2 SYDVKM. This CDR3 comprises 16 residues. V dropped 6 bases and J dropped 0 bases, with 15 bases sitting between them. In DNA, the CDR3 is TGTGCCAGCAGGCCAAGCAAGTTACTAGCCAAAAACATTCAGTACTTC. This sequence encodes CASRPSKLLAKNIQYF.

CDR3 DNA sequence: TGTGCCAGCAGTGAACTAATAGGAACGGGACGCAATGAGCAGTTCTTC. Its translation is CASSELIGTGRNEQFF. The chain is built from TRBV6-1 and TRBJ2-1; D is possibly TRBD1 or TRBD2 (5 bases each). This CDR3 spans 16 amino acids. Germline CDR1 reads MNHNS; CDR2 reads SASEGT. Deletions cut 2 bases from V and 6 bases from J, with 17 bases between.

Details on this clonotype: A read error may explain this, as a much larger clone is one base away. The rearrangement links TRBV7-9 to TRBJ2-2; D ambiguous. CDR3 length equals 13 residues. CDR1 and CDR2 (germline): SEHNR, FQNEAQ (reference sequence). The DNA for the CDR3 is TGTGTCAGCCCGGCGTTGAACACCGGGGAGCTGTTTTTT. Its translation: CVSPALNTGELFF.

This clonotype was counted at least ten times. The chain is built from TRBV2 and TRBJ2-1, with D hard to call. The germline V and J ends were trimmed by 10 bases and 5 bases, with 15 bases remaining between them. The CDR3 covers 13 residues. CDR1 is SNHLY, CDR2 FYNNEI, per germline. The CDR3 here is CAIRNRINNEQFF. CDR3 DNA: TGTGCCATACGGAACCGGATAAACAATGAGCAGTTCTTC.

At least ten counts were recorded for this clonotype. The rearrangement links TRBV20-1 to TRBJ2-3; TRBD2 agrees at 11 bases. There are 15 residues in the CDR3. Unmatched junction bases numbered 2, after V lost 1 base and J lost 2 bases. Germline CDR1 reads DFQATT; CDR2 reads SNEGSKA (reference sequence). CDR3 protein: CSARGLAGHTDTQYF. DNA of the CDR3: TGCAGTGCTAGAGGACTAGCGGGGCACACAGATACGCAGTATTTT.

The table lists this clonotype with many counts. The chain combines TRBV12-3 or TRBV12-4 with TRBJ1-1; no clear D. The CDR3 totals 12 residues. The germline V and J ends were trimmed by 3 bases and 3 bases, with 5 bases remaining between them. The CDR3 DNA reads TGTGCCAGCAGTTTTGAGTACACTGAAGCTTTCTTT. Translating it yields CASSFEYTEAFF.

There are many counts of this clonotype. The chain employs TRBV7-9 and TRBJ2-3, with 7 bases matching TRBD1. The CDR3 is 16 amino acids. Trimming cost V 3 bases and J 1 base; bases outside gene matches: 7. CDR1 and CDR2 from the germline V gene are SEHNR and FQNEAQ (reference sequence). The CDR3 sequence is CASSLATGSGTDTQYF. In DNA, the CDR3 is TGTGCCAGCAGCTTGGCGACAGGGAGCGGCACAGATACGCAGTATTTT.

The chain joins TRBV4-1 to TRBJ2-5; D is unresolved. CDR3 length: 15 amino acids. Germline V gives CDR1 MGHRA, CDR2 YSYEKL. Trimming left V 0 bases short and J 5 bases short, with 13 bases between. The CDR3 is CASSQEGSMMETQYF. The CDR3 coding sequence is TGCGCCAGCAGCCAAGAGGGCTCCATGATGGAGACCCAGTACTTC.

This clonotype was seen repeatedly, ten times or more. The chain carries TRBV24-1 and TRBJ1-2; no reliable D call. The CDR3 spans 15 residues. Trimming pared 0 bases from V and 4 bases from J, leaving 11 bases between. Germline assignment: CDR1 KGHDR and CDR2 SFDVKD. The CDR3 loop is CATSDLGPAGYGYTF. The CDR3 DNA reads as TGTGCCACCAGTGATTTGGGGCCTGCTGGCTATGGCTACACCTTC.

The sample holds a few counts of this clonotype. The chain uses TRBV2 and TRBJ2-2, with D maybe TRBD1 (5 bases). The CDR3 length is 15 residues. Per the germline V gene, CDR1 is SNHLY and CDR2 is FYNNEI. The ends were cut back, 5 bases at V and 0 bases at J, with 10 bases in the middle. CDR3 amino acids: CASSLGEPNTGELFF. The CDR3 nucleotides are TGTGCCAGCAGTTTAGGGGAACCGAACACCGGGGAGCTGTTTTTT.

This clonotype was found many times. This chain joins TRBV5-8 and TRBJ1-1; 9 bases line up with TRBD1. Losses at the gene ends were 7 bases for V and 5 bases for J; bases not matched to a gene: 21. CDR3 length: 18 residues. The germline V gene has CDR1 SGHTS and CDR2 YDEGEE. This CDR3 reads CASVSAAGQGKGRTEAFF. In DNA, the CDR3 is TGTGCCAGCGTATCAGCCGCGGGACAGGGTAAGGGTAGGACTGAAGCTTTCTTT.

This chain joins TRBV3-1 and TRBJ2-2; 9 nucleotides match TRBD1. The CDR3 contains 16 residues. Germline V lookup: CDR1 LGHDT, CDR2 YNNKEL (reference sequence). With 5 bases clipped from V and 1 base from J, the junction kept 5 bases outside the gene matches. CDR3 protein: CASSFPGQGNTGELFF. As DNA, the CDR3 is TGTGCCAGCAGCTTCCCGGGACAGGGGAACACCGGGGAGCTGTTTTTT.

The J gene is TRBJ2-7, the V gene TRBV11-1; D gene ambiguous. Trimming removed 3 bases at V and 5 bases at J, with 17 bases between. The CDR3 has 15 amino acids. Germline-derived CDR1 and CDR2 are SGHAT and FQDESV (reference sequence). The CDR3 loop reads CASSFGVTHNNEQYF. The CDR3 DNA reads TGTGCCAGCAGCTTCGGAGTCACGCATAACAACGAGCAGTACTTC.

On this clonotype: This could be a read error, since a much larger clone is one nucleotide away. This chain connects TRBV30 to TRBJ2-1; a weak D match, TRBD2 (6 bases). The CDR3 is made up of 16 amino acids. Germline assignment: CDR1 GTSNPN and CDR2 SVGIG (reference sequence). In DNA form, the CDR3 reads TGTGCCCGGAGTCCACCGAGCGCGGGACGTGCCAATGAGCAGTTCTTC. Translation gives CARSPPSAGRANEQFF.

V usage is TRBV3-1 and J usage is TRBJ2-1; D is uncertain. CDR3 length equals 13 residues. V was pared by 1 base and J by 6 bases, with 7 bases between. Germline V gene lookup returns CDR1 LGHDT and CDR2 YNNKEL (reference sequence). The DNA of the CDR3 is TGTGCCAGCAGCCAAGTCCCTTTCAATGAGCAGTTCTTC. Its translation: CASSQVPFNEQFF.